This T cell receptor (beta chain) was found in a study of CD8+ T cells in alopecia areata. The overall study: Patients received oral tofacitinib, 5 to 10 mg twice daily, for moderate-to-severe alopecia areata. Tofacitinib administration persisted for 6 to 18 months, succeeded by 6 months off drug. Study findings and constraints: Although TCR sharing was seen in mice, sharing across patients was less clear, possibly for HLA-related reasons.

The authors extracted RNA and reverse transcribed it into cDNA as the sequencing template. The method was immunoSEQ multiplex PCR; TCRdb's version includes in-frame clones alone and lacks a portion of them. Of some 130,000 clones listed, 45% to 50% are singletons. Obtained from alopecia areata patients were lesional scalp punch biopsies along with peripheral blood. This clone was counted between two and nine times. Its antigen is still unknown. CDR1 is ENHRY and CDR2 is SYGVKD in the germline V gene. There are 13 residues in the CDR3. V shed 5 bases and J shed 5 bases, with 12 bases lying between them.

The sequenced sample was CD8+ T cells sorted from blood, obtained at week 0. This chain uses TRBV10-3 with TRBJ2-5; D is undetermined. The sequence derives from a human donor with alopecia areata. CDR3 sequence (DNA): TGTGCCATCAGTCGGGCCGAACTTGAGACCCAGTACTTC. Translation gives CAISRAELETQYF.